This entry lists 10 T cell receptor beta chains sequenced from one sample in a study of blood T cells in healthy people across ages. A second PCR, run for about 7 to 11 cycles, used a sample-barcoded 5' primer plus a J-beta primer mix. TCRdb re-called the 5' RACE reads with MiXCR, one entry per CDR3 protein. The table has hundreds of thousands of distinct CDR3 sequences, just over 55% seen once. The source material was blood. The receptors stem from a man between 40 and 49 years old in good health.

The V and J genes are TRBV11-2 and TRBJ2-3; 8 bases match TRBD1. V shed 5 bases, J shed 8 bases, and the junction held 15 bases outside the gene matches. This CDR3 comprises 16 residues. CDR1 SGHAT and CDR2 FQNNGV come from the germline V gene. CDR3 amino acids: CASSAPTGAYDGTQYF. The CDR3 nucleotides are TGTGCCAGCAGCGCCCCGACAGGGGCGTACGACGGTACGCAGTATTTT.

The table lists this clonotype with many counts. The chain employs TRBV29-1 and TRBJ2-3, with D possibly being TRBD2 (5 bases). Germline V lookup: CDR1 SQVTM, CDR2 ANQGSEA. The CDR3 totals 14 residues. V was clipped by 6 bases and J by 4 bases, with 17 bases between them. The CDR3 protein is CSVAGLKDADTQYF. For the CDR3, the DNA is TGCAGCGTAGCCGGACTCAAAGACGCAGATACGCAGTATTTT.

CDR3 sequence reads: CASSESGSQETQYF. The DNA for the CDR3 is TGTGCCAGCAGTGAAAGCGGCAGTCAAGAGACCCAGTACTTC. The V and J genes are TRBV6-1 and TRBJ2-5, with D possibly matching TRBD2 (5 bases). The V end was cut by 2 bases, the J end by 2 bases, with 9 bases between. Germline values: CDR1 MNHNS, CDR2 SASEGT. This CDR3 contains 14 residues.

The chain has TRBV20-1 and TRBJ1-2; D not certain. Germline V CDR1 and CDR2: DFQATT, SNEGSKA (reference sequence). The CDR3 is 11 amino acids. Trimming pared 3 bases from V and 5 bases from J, leaving 7 bases between. The DNA of the CDR3 is TGCAGTGCTAGGGCGGATTATGGCTACACCTTC. Amino acid sequence: CSARADYGYTF.

This clonotype was picked up a small number of times. The chain is built from TRBV5-1 and TRBJ1-2; D not resolved. Trimming removed 5 bases from V and 1 base from J, with 6 bases in between. This CDR3 contains 12 residues. Germline V gene sequence: CDR1 SGHRS, CDR2 YFSETQ. CDR3 protein: CASRASNYGYTF. The CDR3 nucleotides are TGCGCCAGCAGGGCCAGTAACTATGGCTACACCTTC.

The V and J genes are TRBV20-1 and TRBJ2-5, with D hard to call. This CDR3 region has 11 residues. V was trimmed by 3 bases and J by 5 bases, leaving 7 bases between them. The V gene's germline CDR1 is DFQATT and CDR2 SNEGSKA (reference sequence). CDR3 sequence reads: CSASFQETQYF. CDR3 bases: TGCAGTGCTAGTTTCCAGGAGACCCAGTACTTC.

The DNA of the CDR3 is TGTGCCAGCAGCTCGTCTTTGAGGACTAGCGGGAAAGAGACCCAGTACTTC. Residues: CASSSSLRTSGKETQYF. The V gene is TRBV12-3 or TRBV12-4, the J gene TRBJ2-5; TRBD2 aligns across 12 bases. The length of the CDR3 is 17 residues. With 6 bases clipped from V and 3 bases from J, the junction kept 11 bases outside the gene matches.

Details on this clonotype: This may arise from a read error, as a much more abundant clone is one base away. V is TRBV9 and J is TRBJ2-3; D not certain. V was pared by 6 bases and J by 1 base, with 6 bases between. CDR1 is SGDLS and CDR2 is YYNGEE in the germline V gene. The CDR3 loop spans 12 amino acids. This chain's CDR3 is CASTLRTDTQYF. The DNA for the CDR3 is TGTGCCAGCACCCTACGCACAGATACGCAGTATTTT.

The rearrangement joins TRBV6-6 to TRBJ2-3; D is perhaps TRBD1 (6 bases). V gave up 5 bases and J gave up 1 base, with 10 bases separating them. Germline lookup yields CDR1 MNHNY and CDR2 SVGAGI (reference sequence). The CDR3 consists of 14 residues. The CDR3: CASSQTGRTDTQYF. The CDR3 coding sequence is TGTGCCAGCAGTCAGACAGGCCGCACAGATACGCAGTATTTT.

This chain connects TRBV7-9 to TRBJ2-5; TRBD2 agrees at 9 bases. The J call may be mistaken, given a closer DNA end match to TRBJ2-7. The CDR3 totals 16 residues. Per the germline V gene, CDR1 is SEHNR and CDR2 is FQNEAQ (reference sequence). CDR3 nucleotides: TGTGCCAGCAGCTTACTACCTGCGGGAGGGCCGGGCGAGCAGTACTTC. This translates into CASSLLPAGGPGEQYF.